These 9 T cell receptor beta chains were sequenced from one sample in a study of beta chain features in type 1 diabetes. Broader study findings: The study found moderately but significantly shorter TCRB CDR3s in all four CD4+ subsets of Type 1 diabetes patients.

Their specific antigens are unknown. Of the isolated RNA, all was reverse transcribed, and so the sequenced material was expressed TCRB transcripts. The repertoire was sequenced with immunoSEQ multiplex PCR; TCRdb's copy has only in-frame clones and lacks some. The repertoire has hundreds of thousands of clones, around an eighth of them found once; the top ten carry approximately 0.042%. The material sequenced was naive CD4+ T cells from blood. The receptors were gathered from a young man with type 1 diabetes.

The J gene is TRBJ1-4, the V gene TRBV29-1; D unclear. V shed 7 bases and J shed 0 bases, with 6 bases lying between them. This CDR3 is 12 amino acids long. Germline CDR1 and CDR2: SQVTM and ANQGSEA. The DNA for the CDR3 is TGCAGCGCGGCCGCAACTAATGAAAAACTGTTTTTT. It is translated as CSAAATNEKLFF. The full variable domain, with the rest looked up from reference TRBV29-1 and TRBJ1-4, is SAVISQKPSRDICQRGTSLTIQCQVDSQVTMMFWYRQQPGQSLTLIATANQGSEATYESGFVIDKFPISRPNLTFSTLTVSNMSPEDSSIYLCSAAATNEKLFFGSGTQLSVL.

V usage is TRBV9 and J usage is TRBJ2-7; weak D call: TRBD1 (6 bases). Trimming removed 5 bases from V and 5 bases from J, with 11 bases in between. Germline assignment: CDR1 SGDLS and CDR2 YYNGEE. This CDR3 contains 12 residues. CDR3: CASSPQGNEQYF. The CDR3 DNA reads as TGTGCCAGCAGTCCGCAGGGGAACGAGCAGTACTTC.

This clone was observed a handful of times. Distinct nucleotide sequences in the sample also encode this CDR3. The rearrangement links TRBV2 to TRBJ2-5; no definite D call. V gave up 3 bases and J gave up 5 bases, with 7 bases separating them. The germline V gene encodes CDR1 SNHLY and CDR2 FYNNEI. This CDR3 has 12 amino acids. The CDR3 bases are TGTGCCAGCAGTGAGTCCCGGGAGACCCAGTACTTC. It specifies CASSESRETQYF. Supplemented by reference TRBV2 and TRBJ2-5, the full variable domain reads EPEVTQTPSHQVTQMGQEVILRCVPISNHLYFYWYRQILGQKVEFLVSFYNNEISEKSEIFDDQFSVERPDGSNFTLKIRSTKLEDSAMYFCASSESRETQYFGPGTRLLVL.

The rearrangement links TRBV28 to TRBJ2-2; D is perhaps TRBD2 (6 bases). V was shortened by 7 bases and J by 7 bases, with 10 bases between the two germline ends. Germline values: CDR1 MDHEN, CDR2 SYDVKM. The CDR3 contains 12 residues. The DNA for the CDR3 is TGTGCCAGCAACCTGGGGGGCGGGGAGCTGTTTTTT. Its protein is CASNLGGGELFF. Filled out from reference TRBV28 and TRBJ2-2, the complete variable domain reads DVKVTQSSRYLVKRTGEKVFLECVQDMDHENMFWYRQDPGLGLRLIYFSYDVKMKEKGDIPEGYSVSREKKERFSLILESASTNQTSMYLCASNLGGGELFFGEGSRLTVL.

This clone turned up a few times. This chain links TRBV2 with TRBJ1-2; D remains ambiguous. The CDR3 is 11 residues long. V gave up 5 bases and J gave up 13 bases, with 14 bases separating them. CDR1 and CDR2 (germline): SNHLY, FYNNEI. In DNA, the CDR3 is TGTGCCAGCAGTTCCAGCGCTACTGCCACCTTC. Amino acid sequence: CASSSSATATF.

This rearrangement joins TRBV7-9 to TRBJ2-3; D is undetermined. The CDR3 extends over 15 amino acids. Trimming took off 4 bases at V and 4 bases at J, with 15 bases between the two ends. In germline, CDR1 is SEHNR, CDR2 FQNEAQ (reference sequence). The CDR3 sequence is CASSSPGFSSDTQYF. CDR3 bases: TGTGCCAGCAGCTCCCCCGGGTTCAGCTCAGATACGCAGTATTTT.

CDR3 in DNA: TGTGCCAGCAGTTCCCCCGGGCTTAAAGATACGCAGTATTTT. It translates to CASSSPGLKDTQYF. The chain is built from TRBV6-5 and TRBJ2-3; D is undetermined. The CDR3 contains 14 residues. CDR1 is MNHEY, CDR2 SVGAGI, per germline. V dropped 4 bases and J dropped 5 bases, with 13 bases sitting between them.

The chain combines TRBV29-1 with TRBJ1-3; 9 positions agree with TRBD1. The V gene end was trimmed by 6 bases and the J gene end by 0 bases; junction bases not matched to a gene: 3. This CDR3 region has 14 residues. CDR1 and CDR2 from the germline V gene are SQVTM and ANQGSEA. The DNA for the CDR3 is TGCAGCGTGGGGACAGGGTCCTCTGGAAACACCATATATTTT. Amino acids: CSVGTGSSGNTIYF.

This clone has more than one count but fewer than ten. The rearrangement links TRBV10-3 to TRBJ1-2; D unresolved. Germline V lookup: CDR1 ENHRY, CDR2 SYGVKD. The CDR3 runs 11 residues. Trimming removed 0 bases at V and 10 bases at J, with 6 bases between. In DNA form, the CDR3 reads TGTGCCATCAGTGAGTCTGGGGTCTACACCTTC. This gives the protein CAISESGVYTF.